A selection of T cell receptor beta chains follows, all from one sample in a study of T cells in Graves' hyperthyroidism and ophthalmopathy. TCRdb used MiXCR to reprocess the multiplex PCR reads, holding one entry per CDR3 protein. The repertoire includes 550,000 to 700,000 distinct CDR3 sequences, roughly 46% of them detected once, and under 20% sits in the top ten. Sequenced: peripheral blood or thyroid tissue (not recorded which). The receptors come from an adult woman with Graves' disease, either hyperthyroidism or ophthalmopathy (not recorded which). Both conserved end residues are part of each CDR3. Fields, in order: J gene, D gene, clone size, V gene, CDR3 length, CDR3 protein, CDR3 DNA. D genes are given only for firm matches. Clone size is shown for a subset of rows, as once, few, many or a class of expanded clone.

TRBJ2-2 | - | - | TRBV6-5 | 14 | CASIRDINTGELFF | TGTGCCAGCATTAGGGATATCAACACCGGGGAGCTGTTTTTT
TRBJ1-2 | - | - | TRBV2 | 11 | CASSVRYGYTF | TGTGCCAGCAGTGTCAGGTATGGCTACACCTTC
TRBJ2-7 | - | many | TRBV2 | 13 | CASRGAFSYEQYF | TGTGCCAGCAGGGGGGCCTTCTCCTACGAGCAGTACTTC
TRBJ1-5 | TRBD1 | few | TRBV7-9 | 17 | CASSLRGAEDRAQPQHF | TGTGCCAGCAGCTTGAGGGGAGCCGAGGACAGGGCACAGCCCCAGCATTTT
TRBJ1-3 | - | - | TRBV5-1 | 15 | CASSLGDLKGNTIYF | TGCGCCAGCAGCTTGGGGGACCTCAAGGGTAACACCATATATTTT
TRBJ2-7 | TRBD2 | many | TRBV10-3 | 15 | CAISESYGRSHEQYF | TGTGCCATCAGTGAGTCCTACGGGAGGTCACACGAGCAGTACTTC
TRBJ2-5 | - | - | TRBV5-4 | 10 | CASSGNGQDF | TGTGCCAGCAGTGGAAATGGGCAGGACTTC
TRBJ2-7 | - | - | TRBV15 | 12 | CATSSHGREQYF | TGTGCCACCAGCAGCCACGGGCGCGAGCAGTACTTC
TRBJ1-1 | - | many | TRBV20-1 | 14 | CSARDRRTIAAAFF | TGCAGTGCTAGAGATCGTAGGACAATTGCCGCAGCTTTCTTT
TRBJ1-2 | TRBD1 | - | TRBV7-2 | 17 | CASSFPGQELFLDGYTF | TGTGCCAGCAGCTTTCCGGGACAGGAGCTGTTTTTGGATGGCTACACCTTC
TRBJ1-4 | TRBD1 | - | TRBV9 | 14 | CASSEDRGGEKLFF | TGTGCCAGCAGCGAAGACAGGGGGGGTGAAAAACTGTTTTTT
TRBJ1-3 | TRBD1 | - | TRBV7-3 | 13 | CANSLGTDSTIYF | TGCGCCAACAGCTTGGGGACAGATTCCACCATATATTTT
TRBJ1-2 | TRBD1 | - | TRBV19 | 14 | CASSIRDRNYGYTF | TGTGCCAGTAGTATACGGGACAGGAACTATGGCTACACCTTC
TRBJ1-1 | TRBD1 | - | TRBV7-9 | 18 | CASSLAAGQGIIGTEAFF | TGTGCCAGCAGCTTAGCTGCGGGACAGGGGATAATCGGAACTGAAGCTTTCTTT
TRBJ1-6 | TRBD1 | - | TRBV27 | 14 | CASSEGTGEAPLHF | TGTGCCAGCAGTGAGGGGACAGGGGAAGCACCCCTCCACTTT
TRBJ1-6 | TRBD1 | - | TRBV10-3 | 14 | CAIRIGDRNSPLHF | TGTGCCATCAGGATAGGGGACAGAAATTCACCCCTCCACTTT
TRBJ2-7 | TRBD2 | - | TRBV9 | 11 | CASSGAGVQYF | TGTGCCAGCAGTGGAGCGGGAGTTCAGTACTTC
TRBJ2-5 | - | - | TRBV5-6 | 15 | CASSLCGSLQETQYF | TGTGCCAGCAGCTTGTGCGGGTCCCTACAAGAGACCCAGTACTTC
TRBJ2-7 | TRBD2 | once | TRBV9 | 15 | CASSVDSGQGGDQYF | TGTGCCAGCAGCGTAGATAGCGGGCAGGGAGGGGACCAGTACTTC
TRBJ1-6 | - | many | TRBV28 | 15 | CASTQTGGSNSPLHF | TGTGCCAGCACCCAAACGGGGGGTTCGAATTCACCCCTCCACTTT
TRBJ2-3 | TRBD2 | many | TRBV15 | 17 | CATSRDRLAGGIDTQYF | TGTGCCACCAGCAGAGATCGTTTGGCGGGAGGGATAGATACGCAGTATTTT
TRBJ1-4 | - | many | TRBV4-1 | 15 | CASSQGFSGDGKLFF | TGCGCCAGCAGCCAAGGTTTTTCAGGGGACGGGAAACTGTTTTTT
TRBJ2-5 | TRBD1 | - | TRBV24-1 | 16 | CATSGEPGQGGETQYF | TGTGCCACCAGTGGCGAACCGGGACAGGGAGGGGAGACCCAGTACTTC
TRBJ2-5 | TRBD1 | many | TRBV11-2 | 17 | CASSKSTGTGIRETQYF | TGTGCCAGCAGCAAATCCACCGGGACAGGGATTCGGGAGACCCAGTACTTC
TRBJ1-1 | TRBD1 | - | TRBV20-1 | 13 | CSAAGGPNTEAFF | TGCAGTGCTGCAGGGGGCCCGAACACTGAAGCTTTCTTT
TRBJ1-2 | - | - | TRBV6-5 | 13 | CASSYSYSYGYTF | TGTGCCAGCAGTTACTCGTACAGCTATGGCTACACCTTC
TRBJ2-7 | - | - | TRBV4-2 | 13 | CASSPALKYEQYF | TGTGCCAGCAGCCCAGCACTAAAGTACGAGCAGTACTTC
TRBJ1-2 | - | many | TRBV6-5 | 11 | CASRAVYGYTF | TGTGCCAGCAGAGCAGTATATGGCTACACCTTC
TRBJ1-4 | - | once | TRBV7-2 | 17 | CASSQWEVNEGVEKLFF | TGTGCCAGCAGCCAATGGGAGGTTAACGAGGGGGTTGAAAAACTGTTTTTT
TRBJ1-2 | - | many | TRBV2 | 14 | CASSEMDISSGYTF | TGTGCCAGCAGTGAAATGGACATCTCTTCTGGCTACACCTTC
TRBJ2-1 | TRBD1 | - | TRBV5-1 | 14 | CASSWDRGDNEQFF | TGCGCCAGCAGCTGGGACAGGGGGGACAATGAGCAGTTCTTC